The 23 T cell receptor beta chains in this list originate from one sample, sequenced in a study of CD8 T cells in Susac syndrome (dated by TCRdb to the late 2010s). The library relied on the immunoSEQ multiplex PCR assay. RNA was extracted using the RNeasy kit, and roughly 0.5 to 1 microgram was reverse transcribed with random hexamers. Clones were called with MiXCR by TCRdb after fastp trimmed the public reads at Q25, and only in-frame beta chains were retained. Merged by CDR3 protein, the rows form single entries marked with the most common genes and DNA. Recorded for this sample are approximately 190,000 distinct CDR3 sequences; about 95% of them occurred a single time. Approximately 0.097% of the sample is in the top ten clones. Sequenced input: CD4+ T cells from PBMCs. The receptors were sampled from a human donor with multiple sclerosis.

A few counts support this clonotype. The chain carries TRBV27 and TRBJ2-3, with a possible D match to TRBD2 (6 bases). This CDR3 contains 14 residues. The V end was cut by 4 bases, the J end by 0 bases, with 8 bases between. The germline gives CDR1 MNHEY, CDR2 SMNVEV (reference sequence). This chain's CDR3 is CASSWDSSTDTQYF. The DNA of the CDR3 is TGTGCCAGCAGTTGGGACTCTAGCACAGATACGCAGTATTTT.

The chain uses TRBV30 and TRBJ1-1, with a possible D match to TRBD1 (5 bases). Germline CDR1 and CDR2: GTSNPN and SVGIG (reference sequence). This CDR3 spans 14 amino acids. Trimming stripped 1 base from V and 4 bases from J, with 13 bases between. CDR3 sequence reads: CAWSGLGASTEAFF. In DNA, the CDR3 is TGTGCCTGGAGTGGACTAGGGGCCAGCACTGAAGCTTTCTTT.

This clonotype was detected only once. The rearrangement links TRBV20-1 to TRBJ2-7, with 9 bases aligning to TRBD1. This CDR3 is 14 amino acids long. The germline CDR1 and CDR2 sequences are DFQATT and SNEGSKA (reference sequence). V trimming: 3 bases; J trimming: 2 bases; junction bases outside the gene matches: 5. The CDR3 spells CSASGQGTTYEQYF. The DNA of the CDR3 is TGCAGTGCTAGCGGACAGGGGACGACCTACGAGCAGTACTTC.

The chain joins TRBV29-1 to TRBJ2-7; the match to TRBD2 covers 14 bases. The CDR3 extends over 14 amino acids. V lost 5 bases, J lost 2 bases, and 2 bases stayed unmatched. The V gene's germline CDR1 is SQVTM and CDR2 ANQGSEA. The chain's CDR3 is CSVRTSGGTYEQYF. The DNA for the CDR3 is TGCAGCGTTCGGACTAGCGGGGGGACCTACGAGCAGTACTTC.

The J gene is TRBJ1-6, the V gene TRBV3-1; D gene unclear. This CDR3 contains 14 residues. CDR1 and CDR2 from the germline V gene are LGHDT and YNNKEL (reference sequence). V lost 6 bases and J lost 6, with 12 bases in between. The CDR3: CASRQQLGNSPLHF. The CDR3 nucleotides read TGTGCCAGCAGACAACAGTTAGGTAATTCACCCCTCCACTTT.

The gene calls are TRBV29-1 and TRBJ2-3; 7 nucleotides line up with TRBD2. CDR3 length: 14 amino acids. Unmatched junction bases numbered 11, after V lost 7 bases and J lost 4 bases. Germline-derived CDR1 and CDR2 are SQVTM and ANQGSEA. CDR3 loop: CSASGGGVADTQYF. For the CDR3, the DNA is TGCAGCGCTTCCGGGGGAGGGGTAGCAGATACGCAGTATTTT.

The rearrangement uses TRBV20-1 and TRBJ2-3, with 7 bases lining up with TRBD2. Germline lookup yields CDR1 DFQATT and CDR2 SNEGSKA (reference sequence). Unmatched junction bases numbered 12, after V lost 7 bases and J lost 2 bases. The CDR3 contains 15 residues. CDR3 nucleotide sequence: TGCAGTGTTAGGGATGCGGGAGTGCCCACAGATACGCAGTATTTT. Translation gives CSVRDAGVPTDTQYF.

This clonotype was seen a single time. CDR3 sequence: CASSIGGQITHF. The CDR3 nucleotides are TGTGCCAGTAGTATCGGGGGACAGATCACGCATTTT. The rearrangement uses TRBV19 and TRBJ1-5; 7 bases align to TRBD1. Germline loops: CDR1 LNHDA, CDR2 SQIVND (reference sequence). The ends lost 3 bases at V and 15 bases at J; junction bases unmatched: 8. The CDR3 is made up of 12 amino acids.

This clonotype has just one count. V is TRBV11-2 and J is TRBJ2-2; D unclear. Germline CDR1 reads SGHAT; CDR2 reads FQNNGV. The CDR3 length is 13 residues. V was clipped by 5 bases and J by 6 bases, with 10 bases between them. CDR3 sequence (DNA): TGTGCCAGCAGCCCTGAAGGGCCCGGGGAGCTGTTTTTT. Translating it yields CASSPEGPGELFF.

In DNA, the CDR3 is TGTGCCAGCAGTCCAGGAAGTACTAGCAATCAGCCCCAGCATTTT. It yields the protein CASSPGSTSNQPQHF. The rearrangement joins TRBV12-3 or TRBV12-4 to TRBJ1-5; no definite D call. Between the trimmed V and J ends, which lost 5 bases and 0 bases, there was a span of 11 bases. The CDR3 is made up of 15 amino acids.

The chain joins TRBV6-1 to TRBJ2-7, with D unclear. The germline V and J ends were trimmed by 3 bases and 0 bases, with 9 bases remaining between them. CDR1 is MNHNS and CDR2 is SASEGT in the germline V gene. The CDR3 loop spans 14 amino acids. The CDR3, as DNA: TGTGCCAGCAGTGAGATAGCCGACTCCTACGAGCAGTACTTC. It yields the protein CASSEIADSYEQYF.

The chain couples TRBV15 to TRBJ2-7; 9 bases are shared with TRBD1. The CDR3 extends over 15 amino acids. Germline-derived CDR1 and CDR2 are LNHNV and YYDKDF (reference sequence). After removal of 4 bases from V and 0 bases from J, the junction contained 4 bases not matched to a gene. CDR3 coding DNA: TGTGCCACCAGCAAAGGGACAGGGCCCTCCTACGAGCAGTACTTC. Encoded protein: CATSKGTGPSYEQYF.

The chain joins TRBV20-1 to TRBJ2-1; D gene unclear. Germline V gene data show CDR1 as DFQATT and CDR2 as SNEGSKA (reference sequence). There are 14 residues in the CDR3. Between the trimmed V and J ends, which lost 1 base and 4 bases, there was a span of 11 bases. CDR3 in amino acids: CSARGGSVYNEQFF. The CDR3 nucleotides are TGCAGTGCTAGAGGAGGCTCAGTGTACAATGAGCAGTTCTTC.

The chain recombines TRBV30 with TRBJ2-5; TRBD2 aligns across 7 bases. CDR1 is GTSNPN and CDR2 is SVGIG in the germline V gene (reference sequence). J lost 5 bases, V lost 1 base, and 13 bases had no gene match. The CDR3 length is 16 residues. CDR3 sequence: CAWSDGRQAVVETQYF. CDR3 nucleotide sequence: TGTGCCTGGAGTGACGGGAGGCAGGCCGTAGTGGAGACCCAGTACTTC.

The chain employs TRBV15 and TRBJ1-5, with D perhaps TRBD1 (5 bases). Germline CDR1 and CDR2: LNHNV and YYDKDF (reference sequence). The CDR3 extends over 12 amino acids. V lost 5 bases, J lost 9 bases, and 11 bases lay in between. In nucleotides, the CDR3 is TGTGCCACCAGCGGGGGGACTTTGCCCCAGCATTTT. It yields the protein CATSGGTLPQHF.

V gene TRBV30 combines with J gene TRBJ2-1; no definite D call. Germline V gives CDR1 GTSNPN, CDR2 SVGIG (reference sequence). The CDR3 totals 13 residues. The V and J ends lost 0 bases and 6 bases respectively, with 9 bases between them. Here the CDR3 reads CAWSVLFGNEQFF. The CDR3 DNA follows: TGTGCCTGGAGTGTACTGTTCGGCAATGAGCAGTTCTTC.

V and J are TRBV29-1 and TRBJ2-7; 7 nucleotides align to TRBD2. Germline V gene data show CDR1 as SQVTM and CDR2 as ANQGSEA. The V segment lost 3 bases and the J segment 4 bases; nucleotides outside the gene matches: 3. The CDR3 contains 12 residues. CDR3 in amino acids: CSVDREGYEQYF. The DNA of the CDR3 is TGCAGCGTTGACAGGGAGGGATACGAGCAGTACTTC.

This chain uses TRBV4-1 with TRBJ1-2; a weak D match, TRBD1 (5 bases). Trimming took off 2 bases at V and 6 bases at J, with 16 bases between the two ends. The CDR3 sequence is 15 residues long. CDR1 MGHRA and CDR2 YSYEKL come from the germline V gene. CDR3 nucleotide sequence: TGCGCCAGCAGCCAACTCGGGGGTGATCCTAATGGCTACACCTTC. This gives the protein CASSQLGGDPNGYTF.

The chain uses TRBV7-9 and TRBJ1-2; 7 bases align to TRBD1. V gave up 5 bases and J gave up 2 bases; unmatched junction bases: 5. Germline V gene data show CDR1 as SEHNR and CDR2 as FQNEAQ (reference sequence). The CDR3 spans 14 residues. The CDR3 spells CASSPDRVNYGYTF. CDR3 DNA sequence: TGTGCCAGCAGCCCTGACAGGGTGAACTATGGCTACACCTTC. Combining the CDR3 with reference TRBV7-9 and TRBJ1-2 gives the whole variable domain DTGVSQNPRHKITKRGQNVTFRCDPISEHNRLYWYRQTLGQGPEFLTYFQNEAQLEKSRLLSDRFSAERPKGSFSTLEIQRTEQGDSAMYLCASSPDRVNYGYTFGSGTRLTVV.

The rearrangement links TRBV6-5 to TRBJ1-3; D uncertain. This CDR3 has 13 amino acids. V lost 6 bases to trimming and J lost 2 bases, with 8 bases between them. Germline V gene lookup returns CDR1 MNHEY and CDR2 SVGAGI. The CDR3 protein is CASRDPAGNTIYF. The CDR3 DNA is TGTGCCAGCAGGGACCCCGCTGGAAACACCATATATTTT.

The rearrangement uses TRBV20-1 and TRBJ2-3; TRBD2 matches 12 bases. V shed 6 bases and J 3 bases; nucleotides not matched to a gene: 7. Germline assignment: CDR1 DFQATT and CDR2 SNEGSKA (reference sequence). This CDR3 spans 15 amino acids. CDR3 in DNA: TGCAGTGCCCTCCCACTAGCGGGGGGAACAGATACGCAGTATTTT. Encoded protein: CSALPLAGGTDTQYF.

The CDR3 sequence is CSVTESPEPVYEQYF. The CDR3 region has the DNA TGCAGCGTTACCGAGTCCCCGGAGCCTGTTTACGAGCAGTACTTC. This chain uses TRBV29-1 with TRBJ2-7; D gene uncertain. This CDR3 spans 15 amino acids. V was cut by 5 bases and J by 4 bases, with 21 bases left in between. From germline, CDR1 is SQVTM and CDR2 ANQGSEA.

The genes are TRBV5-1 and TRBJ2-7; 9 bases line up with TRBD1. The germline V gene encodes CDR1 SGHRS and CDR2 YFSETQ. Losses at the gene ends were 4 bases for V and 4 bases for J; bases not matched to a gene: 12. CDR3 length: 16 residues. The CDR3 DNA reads TGCGCCAGCAGCCAGCCGAACAGGGGGCGCACGTACGAGCAGTACTTC. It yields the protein CASSQPNRGRTYEQYF.